Given below is one T cell receptor (beta chain) in context. TCRdb keeps only in-frame clones here, not all; method: immunoSEQ multiplex PCR. The sample shows about 130,000 clones, about 93% of them seen only once. This sample is part of a study of control samples from healthy donors and cancer patients. CDR1 SNHLY and CDR2 FYNNEI come from the germline V gene. The CDR3 is made up of 13 amino acids. J gave up 4 bases and V 3 bases, and 3 bases lay outside the gene matches. The source is a man aged 45-60 years with head and neck cancer. Specimen: PBMCs. This chain uses TRBV2 with TRBJ2-7; 7 bases align to TRBD1. For the CDR3, the DNA is TGTGCCAGCAGTGATGTGGGACAGTACGAGCAGTACTTC. Translated, it gives CASSDVGQYEQYF.